This T cell receptor beta chain was observed in a study of shared clonotypes between healthy human individuals. Trimming shortened V by 5 bases and J by 2 bases, and 10 bases separated the two germline ends. Germline CDR1 reads SGHRS; CDR2 reads YFSETQ. CDR3 size: 13 residues. Worth noting for this clone: Its cognate antigen is unknown.

Study-wide points: Among non-shared clonotypes, generation probabilities were lower than among those shared by all four donors.

Profiling relied on immunoSEQ multiplex PCR, and the TCRdb table lists in-frame clones only, not all of them. This table holds 2 million to 2.5 million clones, 85% to 95% found once. Sequences were obtained from naive CD4+ T cells sorted from blood. The subset denotes: CD45RA+ positively selected. The genes are TRBV5-1 and TRBJ1-1; D not certain. The receptor's source is a man aged 18 to 35 in good health. CDR3 in DNA: TGCGCCAGCAGTTCTTCCGCCAACACTGAAGCTTTCTTT. This gives the protein CASSSSANTEAFF. Full variable domain (remainder filled in from reference TRBV5-1 and TRBJ1-1): KAGVTQTPRYLIKTRGQQVTLSCSPISGHRSVSWYQQTPGQGLQFLFEYFSETQRNKGNFPGRFSGRQFSNSRSEMNVSTLELGDSALYLCASSSSANTEAFFGQGTRLTVV.